The 27 T cell receptor beta chains below come from one sample, sequenced in a study of CD8+ T cells in alopecia areata. As for treatment: oral pan-JAK inhibitor, 5-10 mg twice daily. The sequencing template was cDNA reverse transcribed from extracted RNA. Sequenced by immunoSEQ multiplex PCR; TCRdb stores in-frame clones only, minus some. This table holds 75,000 to 100,000 clones, about 71% found once. Sequencing was performed on CD8+ T cells sorted from blood, taken between weeks 44 and 45, from a patient treated with tofacitinib. These receptors were obtained from a human donor with alopecia areata.

The chain employs TRBV10-2 and TRBJ2-7; 10 bases map to TRBD1. J was trimmed by 5 bases and V by 8 bases; bases with no gene match: 6. This CDR3 is built from 13 residues. CDR1 is WSHSY, CDR2 SAAADI, per germline. The CDR3 nucleotides read TGCGCCAGCCGGGACAGGGGAAGGGACGAGCAGTACTTC. Protein sequence: CASRDRGRDEQYF.

This chain connects TRBV29-1 to TRBJ2-7; 8 nucleotides match TRBD1. The CDR3 runs to 15 residues. Germline lookup yields CDR1 SQVTM and CDR2 ANQGSEA. With V trimmed by 0 bases and J by 2 bases, 6 bases remained unmatched. CDR3 sequence reads: CSVEDRQGLAYEQYF. The CDR3 DNA reads as TGCAGCGTTGAAGATCGACAGGGGTTAGCCTACGAGCAGTACTTC.

The V gene is TRBV2, the J gene TRBJ1-5, with no clear D. Germline V CDR1 and CDR2: SNHLY, FYNNEI. V lost 3 bases and J lost 0, with 9 bases in between. The CDR3 loop spans 15 amino acids. CDR3: CASSEDGDSNQPQHF. CDR3 nucleotide sequence: TGTGCCAGCAGTGAGGATGGGGATAGCAATCAGCCCCAGCATTTT. Drawing the rest from reference TRBV2 and TRBJ1-5, the complete variable domain is EPEVTQTPSHQVTQMGQEVILRCVPISNHLYFYWYRQILGQKVEFLVSFYNNEISEKSEIFDDQFSVERPDGSNFTLKIRSTKLEDSAMYFCASSEDGDSNQPQHFGDGTRLSIL.

The chain joins TRBV2 to TRBJ1-2; D uncertain. The CDR3 is made up of 14 amino acids. CDR1 and CDR2 (germline): SNHLY, FYNNEI. V was pared by 1 base and J by 6 bases, with 12 bases between. In DNA form, the CDR3 reads TGTGCCAGCAGTGAAGGGAAGAGGTCGCATGGCTACACCTTC. This encodes CASSEGKRSHGYTF.

This clone was seen a handful of times. The gene calls are TRBV7-3 and TRBJ2-1, with 9 nucleotides matching TRBD1. Looked up from germline, CDR1 is SGHTA and CDR2 is FQGTGA. V was clipped by 3 bases and J by 1 base; unmatched bases: 1. The CDR3 has 15 residues. The CDR3 DNA follows: TGTGCCAGCAGCTTCGGGACAGGGTCCTACAATGAGCAGTTCTTC. Translated: CASSFGTGSYNEQFF.

This sequence joins TRBV5-1 and TRBJ2-1, with no clear D. The V and J ends lost 6 bases and 7 bases respectively, with 14 bases between them. Germline CDR1 and CDR2: SGHRS and YFSETQ. This CDR3 region has 13 residues. The CDR3 DNA follows: TGCGCCAGCACGTGGGGTTCCGGGAATGAGCAGTTCTTC. Protein sequence: CASTWGSGNEQFF. Using reference TRBV5-1 and TRBJ2-1 for the parts outside the CDR3, the full variable domain is KAGVTQTPRYLIKTRGQQVTLSCSPISGHRSVSWYQQTPGQGLQFLFEYFSETQRNKGNFPGRFSGRQFSNSRSEMNVSTLELGDSALYLCASTWGSGNEQFFGPGTRLTVL.

There are a few counts of this clone. This sequence joins TRBV7-8 and TRBJ2-1; 8 bases fit TRBD1. This CDR3 has 15 residues. With V trimmed by 5 bases and J by 10 bases, 13 bases remained unmatched. Germline CDR1 reads SGHVS; CDR2 reads FQNEAQ. The DNA of the CDR3 is TGTGCCAGCAGCAACAACCCGGGACAGGATTTGGAGCAGTTCTTC. Amino acid sequence: CASSNNPGQDLEQFF.

The rearrangement uses TRBV11-2 and TRBJ2-7; 10 bases line up with TRBD1. Germline V gene data show CDR1 as SGHAT and CDR2 as FQNNGV. The CDR3 consists of 15 residues. The V segment lost 4 bases and the J segment 0 bases; nucleotides outside the gene matches: 3. The CDR3 sequence: CASSSRTGGSYEQYF. CDR3 coding DNA: TGTGCCAGCAGCTCCCGGACAGGGGGCTCCTACGAGCAGTACTTC.

The chain is built from TRBV7-8 and TRBJ2-2, with 11 nucleotides matching TRBD2. Per germline, CDR1 SGHVS and CDR2 FQNEAQ. Losses at the gene ends were 3 bases for V and 5 bases for J; bases not matched to a gene: 8. CDR3 size: 17 residues. CDR3 coding DNA: TGTGCCAGCAGCTTCCCGACTAGCGGGGATGGGACCGGGGAGCTGTTTTTT. This translates into CASSFPTSGDGTGELFF. Drawing the rest from reference TRBV7-8 and TRBJ2-2, the complete variable domain is GAGVSQSPRYKVAKRGQDVALRCDPISGHVSLFWYQQALGQGPEFLTYFQNEAQLDKSGLPSDRFFAERPEGSVSTLKIQRTQQEDSAVYLCASSFPTSGDGTGELFFGEGSRLTVL.

The chain employs TRBV4-3 and TRBJ1-1, with D possibly being TRBD1 (5 bases). The CDR3 is 15 amino acids. CDR1 is LGHNA, CDR2 YSLEER, per germline. V was pared by 0 bases and J by 3 bases, with 11 bases between. CDR3 sequence reads: CASSQDRIGDTEAFF. The CDR3 bases are TGCGCCAGCAGCCAAGATCGGATAGGGGACACTGAAGCTTTCTTT.

DNA of the CDR3: TGCAGCGTTGTCTCGACAGGCGACTATGGCTACACCTTC. This translates into CSVVSTGDYGYTF. The chain is built from TRBV29-1 and TRBJ1-2, with a weak D call TRBD1 (6 bases). The germline V gene has CDR1 SQVTM and CDR2 ANQGSEA. Trimming shortened V by 4 bases and J by 3 bases, and 12 bases separated the two germline ends. The CDR3 totals 13 residues.

J is TRBJ2-7 and V is TRBV19; TRBD2 matches at 10 bases. This CDR3 has 15 residues. Germline-derived CDR1 and CDR2 are LNHDA and SQIVND (reference sequence). With 3 bases clipped from V and 2 bases from J, the junction kept 4 bases outside the gene matches. The CDR3 here is CASSMASGGPYEQYF. The CDR3 nucleotides are TGTGCCAGTAGTATGGCTAGCGGGGGCCCCTACGAGCAGTACTTC.

This clone has a handful of counts. The chain links TRBV29-1 to TRBJ1-2; TRBD1 aligns across 11 bases. Germline V gene data show CDR1 as SQVTM and CDR2 as ANQGSEA. This CDR3 contains 17 residues. The CDR3 DNA sequence: TGCAGTGTCGACCTCCCACCTCGGACAGGGGGCAACTATGGCTACACCTTC. Amino acid sequence: CSVDLPPRTGGNYGYTF.

This chain connects TRBV5-5 to TRBJ2-7, with 10 bases lining up with TRBD2. In germline, CDR1 is SGHKS, CDR2 YYEKEE (reference sequence). With V trimmed by 2 bases and J by 2 bases, 4 bases remained unmatched. The CDR3 has 15 amino acids. The CDR3 bases are TGTGCCAGCAGCTTCGGGACTAGCGTGACCTACGAGCAGTACTTC. It encodes CASSFGTSVTYEQYF.

The gene calls are TRBV7-6 and TRBJ2-1, with unresolved D. The CDR3 has 12 residues. The germline V and J ends were trimmed by 5 bases and 7 bases, with 9 bases remaining between them. Germline-derived CDR1 and CDR2 are SGHVS and FNYEAQ. The chain's CDR3 is CASSHTRNEQFF. CDR3 nucleotide sequence: TGTGCCAGCAGCCACACTCGGAATGAGCAGTTCTTC.

The chain employs TRBV4-1 and TRBJ1-2, with D unresolved. The CDR3 is made up of 15 amino acids. Germline V lookup: CDR1 MGHRA, CDR2 YSYEKL. V was trimmed by 0 bases and J by 0 bases, leaving 8 bases between them. The chain's CDR3 is CASSQEAATNYGYTF. Written as DNA, the CDR3 is TGCGCCAGCAGCCAAGAGGCAGCTACTAACTATGGCTACACCTTC.

The chain uses TRBV29-1 and TRBJ2-3, with D possibly matching TRBD2 (5 bases). Germline V gene lookup returns CDR1 SQVTM and CDR2 ANQGSEA. The CDR3 sequence is 14 residues long. V was clipped by 4 bases and J by 2 bases, with 13 bases between them. The CDR3 sequence is CSVAAGSLTDTQYF. In nucleotides, the CDR3 is TGCAGCGTTGCGGCGGGTTCCCTCACAGATACGCAGTATTTT.

This rearrangement joins TRBV7-2 to TRBJ2-2; D is possibly TRBD1 (5 bases). V was shortened by 1 base and J by 5 bases, with 11 bases between the two germline ends. CDR1 and CDR2 (germline): SGHTA, FQGNSA. This CDR3 spans 15 amino acids. As DNA, the CDR3 is TGTGCCAGCAGCTTAGTCAGGGTCGGGACCGGGGAGCTGTTTTTT. This codes for CASSLVRVGTGELFF.

J is TRBJ2-7 and V is TRBV27, with 9 nucleotides matching TRBD1. After removal of 5 bases from V and 4 bases from J, the junction contained 9 bases not matched to a gene. The CDR3 is 15 amino acids. Germline CDR1 is MNHEY and CDR2 is SMNVEV (reference sequence). As DNA, the CDR3 is TGTGCCAGCAGTCCCCGGACAGGGGAGGAGTACGAGCAGTACTTC. Translating gives CASSPRTGEEYEQYF.

CDR3 residues: CASSLSSGGAADTQYF. As DNA, the CDR3 is TGTGCCAGCAGCTTATCTAGCGGGGGGGCGGCAGATACGCAGTATTTT. The rearrangement links TRBV7-2 to TRBJ2-3, with TRBD2 matching 12 bases. This CDR3 spans 16 amino acids. In germline, CDR1 is SGHTA, CDR2 FQGNSA. J lost 4 bases, V lost 2 bases, and 4 bases had no gene match.

This sequence joins TRBV19 and TRBJ1-1, with D hard to call. This CDR3 has 12 residues. The germline V and J ends were trimmed by 3 bases and 5 bases, with 7 bases remaining between them. CDR1 is LNHDA and CDR2 is SQIVND in the germline V gene (reference sequence). The chain's CDR3 is CASSISRTEAFF. As DNA, the CDR3 is TGTGCCAGTAGTATCTCCAGGACTGAAGCTTTCTTT. Full variable domain (remainder filled in from reference TRBV19 and TRBJ1-1): DGGITQSPKYLFRKEGQNVTLSCEQNLNHDAMYWYRQDPGQGLRLIYYSQIVNDFQKGDIAEGYSVSREKKESFPLTVTSAQKNPTAFYLCASSISRTEAFFGQGTRLTVV.

This clone was found many times. Different DNA sequences within this sample yield the same CDR3. This sequence joins TRBV2 and TRBJ2-2; D call uncertain. Germline-derived CDR1 and CDR2 are SNHLY and FYNNEI. V was cut by 4 bases and J by 6 bases, with 6 bases left in between. The length of the CDR3 is 12 residues. The CDR3 reads CASSVEPGELFF. CDR3 in DNA: TGTGCCAGCAGTGTGGAGCCCGGGGAGCTGTTTTTT.

The CDR3 bases are TGTGCCAGCAGTGACTCCACTAGCGGGGGAGAGACCCAGTACTTC. Protein sequence: CASSDSTSGGETQYF. The rearrangement joins TRBV25-1 to TRBJ2-5; 11 bases map to TRBD2. Per the germline V gene, CDR1 is MGHDK and CDR2 is SYGVNS. V gave up 3 bases and J gave up 4 bases; unmatched junction bases: 4. The CDR3 has 15 residues.

This chain connects TRBV27 to TRBJ1-1; TRBD1 is a possible D gene (5 bases). V lost 3 bases to trimming and J lost 2 bases, with 13 bases between them. From germline, CDR1 is MNHEY and CDR2 SMNVEV (reference sequence). The CDR3 contains 15 residues. The DNA of the CDR3 is TGTGCCAGCAGTTTTTCGGGACGGGGAAACACTGAAGCTTTCTTT. This sequence encodes CASSFSGRGNTEAFF.

This rearrangement joins TRBV7-8 to TRBJ2-3; TRBD2 matches 10 bases. CDR1 is SGHVS and CDR2 is FQNEAQ in the germline V gene. The CDR3 runs to 16 residues. With V trimmed by 1 base and J by 6 bases, 7 bases remained unmatched. CDR3 sequence (DNA): TGTGCCAGCAGCTTAGTTCTAGCGGGGGCAGGGGATACGCAGTATTTT. This translates into CASSLVLAGAGDTQYF.

This chain links TRBV7-9 with TRBJ2-1, with D perhaps TRBD2 (6 bases). CDR3 size: 13 residues. Germline CDR1 and CDR2: SEHNR and FQNEAQ (reference sequence). V was clipped by 3 bases and J by 5 bases, with 8 bases between them. CDR3 coding DNA: TGTGCCAGCAGCTTCGGGAGAGACAATGAGCAGTTCTTC. As protein: CASSFGRDNEQFF.

This sequence joins TRBV29-1 and TRBJ2-1; unclear D gene. The germline CDR1 and CDR2 sequences are SQVTM and ANQGSEA. V lost 3 bases and J lost 7, with 7 bases in between. The CDR3 sequence is 11 residues long. CDR3 loop: CSVDLKNEQFF. DNA for the CDR3: TGCAGCGTTGATTTGAAGAATGAGCAGTTCTTC.